The source of this T cell receptor beta chain is a study of blood T cell repertoires in COVID-19. Germline CDR1 reads SGHAT; CDR2 reads FQNNGV. The CDR3 consists of 14 residues. V lost 4 bases and J 4 bases, leaving 13 bases between the germline ends. Study members were between about 18 and 100 years old and lived in 20 to 25 US regions. In the study's own analysis: Counts of nucleated cells, estimated from reference gene primer amplification, were obtained. Assay: immunoSEQ multiplex PCR; the TCRdb copy retains only in-frame clones and omits some. V, J and clone size are taken as reported in that table, and D and trimming were inferred from the DNA itself. The sample shows some 330,000 clones, about 92% of them seen only once.

The receptor's source is a woman in her twenties or thirties who had recovered from COVID-19. The rearrangement joins TRBV11-2 to TRBJ1-1; unclear D gene. Sequenced: PBMCs or T cells enriched from blood (not recorded which). CDR3 DNA sequence: TGTGCCAGCAGCTCAGGATGGGTAGGCACTGAAGCTTTCTTT. Translation gives CASSSGWVGTEAFF.